This entry describes one TCR beta chain. As yet, its antigen is unknown. The CDR3 sequence is 18 residues long. V was pared by 3 bases and J by 5 bases, with 10 bases of the junction left unmatched. Looked up from germline, CDR1 is KGHSH and CDR2 is LQKENI. This sample was taken from a study of T-cell reconstitution after alpha-beta-depleted transplantation in children. Whole-study findings and limits: A year had passed since transplant, and T-cell counts and diversity by then came mostly from newly produced T cells. The high TCRbeta diversity at day 60 in some patients came from surviving recipient T cells and thymic progenitors. Several hundred expanded graft clones reportedly gave rise to the alpha-beta T cells present about two months after transplant.

The authors prepared the TCRbeta library with unique molecular identifiers. One entry per CDR3 protein results from TCRdb running MiXCR on the PCR reads. Of 90,000 to 100,000 distinct CDR3 sequences in the sample, 23% were seen once. The chain is built from TRBV18 and TRBJ2-1; 13 nucleotides agree with TRBD2. The specimen was PBMCs, collected before TCRalphabeta/CD19-depleted stem cell transplant. This clonotype was obtained from a boy between 2 and 10 years old with acute lymphoblastic leukemia, due to receive a stem cell transplant. The CDR3 reads CASSPNAVLAGGNNEQFF. CDR3 DNA: TGTGCCAGCTCACCTAACGCAGTACTAGCGGGAGGGAACAATGAGCAGTTCTTC.